The rows below give T cell receptor beta chains drawn from one sample of a study of graft-versus-host responses after intestinal transplantation. For these TCRs, the target antigens are not known. This table comes from immunoSEQ multiplex PCR, and its TCRdb copy is limited to in-frame clones, with some not included. The repertoire consists of about 120,000 clones, with around 95% occurring once and the leading ten covering approximately 0.49%. This sample comprised unstimulated CD8+ T cells sorted from spleen or lymph node cells, obtained before intestinal transplant. These receptors were obtained from a human donor who received an intestinal transplant. Each CDR3 is given with its conserved first and last residue. Fields, in order: J gene, clone size, D gene, V gene, CDR3 protein, CDR3 DNA. D genes are given only for firm matches. Where a row states a size, it is once, few, many or the class of an expanded clone; other rows omit it.

J gene: TRBJ2-7
clone size: few
D gene: .
V gene: TRBV10-1
CDR3 protein: CASSDSLSSYEQYF
CDR3 DNA: TGCGCCAGCAGTGACAGCCTAAGCTCCTACGAGCAGTACTTC

J gene: TRBJ2-7
clone size: few
D gene: .
V gene: TRBV10-3
CDR3 protein: CAISEFRSLTGEQYF
CDR3 DNA: TGTGCCATCAGTGAGTTTCGGTCACTGACGGGGGAGCAGTACTTC

J gene: TRBJ2-3
clone size: .
D gene: TRBD1
V gene: TRBV7-9
CDR3 protein: CASSPNPGTGSTDTQYF
CDR3 DNA: TGTGCCAGCAGCCCTAACCCCGGGACAGGTAGCACAGATACGCAGTATTTT

J gene: TRBJ2-1
clone size: .
D gene: .
V gene: TRBV7-9
CDR3 protein: CASSPISNSNEQFF
CDR3 DNA: TGTGCCAGCAGCCCAATCTCGAATTCGAATGAGCAGTTCTTC

J gene: TRBJ1-5
clone size: .
D gene: .
V gene: TRBV4-1
CDR3 protein: CASSQSHRVDQPQHF
CDR3 DNA: TGCGCCAGCAGCCAAAGCCACAGGGTGGATCAGCCCCAGCATTTT

J gene: TRBJ2-1
clone size: .
D gene: .
V gene: TRBV5-1
CDR3 protein: CASSLRQGNEQFF
CDR3 DNA: TGCGCCAGCAGCTTAAGACAAGGCAATGAGCAGTTCTTC

J gene: TRBJ2-3
clone size: .
D gene: TRBD2
V gene: TRBV7-8
CDR3 protein: CASSLVGGGTDTQYF
CDR3 DNA: TGTGCCAGCAGCTTAGTGGGAGGGGGCACAGATACGCAGTATTTT

J gene: TRBJ1-5
clone size: .
D gene: TRBD1
V gene: TRBV30
CDR3 protein: CATGAKMGNQPQHF
CDR3 DNA: TGTGCGACAGGGGCAAAAATGGGGAATCAGCCCCAGCATTTT

J gene: TRBJ1-2
clone size: .
D gene: .
V gene: TRBV6-5
CDR3 protein: CASSYGGAYGYTF
CDR3 DNA: TGTGCCAGCAGTTACGGGGGTGCTTATGGCTACACCTTC

J gene: TRBJ2-1
clone size: .
D gene: TRBD2
V gene: TRBV27
CDR3 protein: CASSFATSGRAVEQFF
CDR3 DNA: TGTGCCAGCAGTTTCGCGACTAGCGGGAGGGCGGTTGAGCAGTTCTTC